This entry lists 7 T cell receptor beta chains sequenced from one sample in a study of OX40 agonist ivuxolimab in advanced cancers. Clones were sequenced by immunoSEQ multiplex PCR, and TCRdb holds only the in-frame ones, with some missing. The table has tens of thousands of clones, around 86% seen once. Specimen: CD4+ or CD8+ T cells sorted from blood, collected in a trial of the OX40 agonist ivuxolimab. These receptors were taken from an adult with an advanced solid tumor such as melanoma, head and neck, liver or kidney cancer.

This clone came up a few times. The chain employs TRBV30 and TRBJ1-5; 8 bases are a match to TRBD1. Germline lookup yields CDR1 GTSNPN and CDR2 SVGIG (reference sequence). The CDR3 is 15 amino acids. The V gene end was trimmed by 0 bases and the J gene end by 4 bases; junction bases not matched to a gene: 5. The CDR3 sequence is CAWSVGQGGNQPQHF. The CDR3 coding sequence is TGTGCCTGGAGTGTCGGACAGGGTGGTAATCAGCCCCAGCATTTT. The variable domain in full, with the rest retrieved from reference TRBV30 and TRBJ1-5, is SQTIHQWPATLVQPVGSPLSLECTVEGTSNPNLYWYRQAAGRGLQLLFYSVGIGQISSEVPQNLSASRPQDRQFILSSKKLLLSDSGFYLCAWSVGQGGNQPQHFGDGTRLSIL.

The table lists this clone with a count of one. The chain combines TRBV5-4 with TRBJ2-3; 8 bases map to TRBD1. The CDR3 is made up of 16 amino acids. The trim removed 4 bases at V and 2 bases at J, leaving 9 bases unmatched. CDR1 is SGHNT, CDR2 YYREEE, per germline (reference sequence). The DNA for the CDR3 is TGTGCCAGCAGCCCTCGGACAGGGTTTACCACAGATACGCAGTATTTT. Amino acid sequence: CASSPRTGFTTDTQYF.

The gene calls are TRBV7-2 and TRBJ2-7; the D gene is possibly TRBD1 (6 bases). The CDR3 extends over 14 amino acids. Trimming left V 6 bases short and J 5 bases short, with 17 bases between. CDR1 and CDR2 (germline): SGHTA, FQGNSA. CDR3 region: CASSSQQGFNEQYF. CDR3 coding DNA: TGTGCCAGCAGTTCTCAACAGGGCTTCAACGAGCAGTACTTC. The whole variable domain, filled in from reference TRBV7-2 and TRBJ2-7, reads GAGVSQSPSNKVTEKGKDVELRCDPISGHTALYWYRQSLGQGLEFLIYFQGNSAPDKSGLPSDRFSAERTGGSVSTLTIQRTQQEDSAVYLCASSSQQGFNEQYFGPGTRLTVT.

The chain couples TRBV27 to TRBJ2-1; 9 nucleotides line up with TRBD1. This CDR3 is built from 14 residues. From germline, CDR1 is MNHEY and CDR2 SMNVEV (reference sequence). With 4 bases clipped from V and 3 bases from J, the junction kept 1 base outside the gene matches. The CDR3 bases are TGTGCCAGCAGTTCGACAGGGGGCTACAATGAGCAGTTCTTC. Its protein product is CASSSTGGYNEQFF.

This chain uses TRBV5-6 with TRBJ2-2; TRBD1 might be the D (5 bases). Trimming cost V 4 bases and J 4 bases, with 17 bases left between them. Germline-derived CDR1 and CDR2 are SGHDT and YYEEEE. The CDR3 is 16 residues long. CDR3 coding DNA: TGTGCCAGCAGCCCTCTAGGCAGGGCTTCCACCGGGGAGCTGTTTTTT. It codes for CASSPLGRASTGELFF.

Comment on this clone: One end of the junction varies from germline; a read error may be responsible. The chain joins TRBV18 to TRBJ2-5; D gene uncertain. CDR1 and CDR2 from the germline V gene are KGHSH and LQKENI. This CDR3 contains 12 residues. This CDR3 reads CASSQDQETQYF. CDR3 bases: TGTGCCAGCTCACAGGACCAGGAGACCCAGTACTTC.

The chain has TRBV7-9 and TRBJ2-1, with 10 bases fitting TRBD2. The CDR3 is 15 amino acids. Germline CDR1 and CDR2: SEHNR and FQNEAQ (reference sequence). The junction had 5 bases not matched to a gene; V was cut back by 5 bases and J by 4 bases. CDR3 nucleotide sequence: TGTGCCAGCAGCCAACTAGCGGGGATATACAATGAGCAGTTCTTC. Translation: CASSQLAGIYNEQFF.